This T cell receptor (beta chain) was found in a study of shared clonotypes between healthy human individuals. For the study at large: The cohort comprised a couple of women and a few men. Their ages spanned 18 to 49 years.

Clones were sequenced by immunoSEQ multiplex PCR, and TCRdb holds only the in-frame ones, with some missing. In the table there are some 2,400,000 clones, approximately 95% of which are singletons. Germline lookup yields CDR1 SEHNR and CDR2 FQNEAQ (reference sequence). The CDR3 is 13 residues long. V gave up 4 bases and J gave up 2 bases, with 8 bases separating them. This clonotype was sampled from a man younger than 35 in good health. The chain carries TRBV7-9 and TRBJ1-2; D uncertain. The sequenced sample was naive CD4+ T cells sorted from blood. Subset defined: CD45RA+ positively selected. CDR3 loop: CASSSAQNYGYTF. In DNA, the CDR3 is TGTGCCAGCAGCTCCGCCCAAAACTATGGCTACACCTTC.